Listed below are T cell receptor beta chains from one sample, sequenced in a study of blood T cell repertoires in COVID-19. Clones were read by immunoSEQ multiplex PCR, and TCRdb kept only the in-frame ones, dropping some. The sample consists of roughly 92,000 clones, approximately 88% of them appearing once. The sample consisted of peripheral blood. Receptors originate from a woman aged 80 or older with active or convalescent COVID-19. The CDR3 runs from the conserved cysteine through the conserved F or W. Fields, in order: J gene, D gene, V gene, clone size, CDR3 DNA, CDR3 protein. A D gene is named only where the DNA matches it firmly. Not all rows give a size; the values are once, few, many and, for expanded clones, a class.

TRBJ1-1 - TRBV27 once TGTGCCAGCAGTTTTTCGGGTAGGAACACTGAAGCTTTCTTT CASSFSGRNTEAFF
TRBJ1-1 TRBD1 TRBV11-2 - TGTGCCAGCGGGGGACAGATGAACACTGAAGCTTTCTTT CASGGQMNTEAFF
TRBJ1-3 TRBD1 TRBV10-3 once TGTGCCTCCGGGACAGGGGGCCTCTCTGGAAACACCATATATTTT CASGTGGLSGNTIYF
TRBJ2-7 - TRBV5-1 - TGCGCCAGCAGCTTGAGCGCCGAGGTGAGGGAGCAGTACTTC CASSLSAEVREQYF
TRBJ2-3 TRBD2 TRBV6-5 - TGTGCCAGCAGTTTTTCGGGGGGGGGCACAGATACGCAGTATTTT CASSFSGGGTDTQYF
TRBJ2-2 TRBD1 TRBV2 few TGTGCCAGCAGTAAACAGGGGCTTAGGGAGCTGTTTTTT CASSKQGLRELFF
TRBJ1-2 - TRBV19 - TGTGCCAGTACCTTACAGGGCTATGGCTACACCTTC CASTLQGYGYTF
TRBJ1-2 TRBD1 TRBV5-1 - TGCGCCAGCAGCGAAACAGGGGATCTCTATGGCTACACCTTC CASSETGDLYGYTF
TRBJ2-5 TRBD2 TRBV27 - TGTGCCAGCAGCCAAATTAGCGGGAGATTGGAGACCCAGTACTTC CASSQISGRLETQYF
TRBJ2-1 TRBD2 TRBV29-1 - TGCAGCGCCAAAGGTAGCGGGATTTACAATGAGCAGTTCTTC CSAKGSGIYNEQFF
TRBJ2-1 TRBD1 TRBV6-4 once TGTGCCAGCAGCCGGGACAGAGTTTCAGATGAGCAGTTCTTC CASSRDRVSDEQFF
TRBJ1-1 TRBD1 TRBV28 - TGTGCCAGCAGTTTAGCCGGGACAGGGGGCGCGGGAGCTTTCTTT CASSLAGTGGAGAFF
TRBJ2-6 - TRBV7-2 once TGTGCCAGCAGCTTAGCGCTGGCAGAAGGGGCCAACGTCCTGACTTTC CASSLALAEGANVLTF
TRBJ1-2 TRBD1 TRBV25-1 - TGTGCCAGCAGTGAATTCGACAGGGACCGCTACACCTTC CASSEFDRDRYTF
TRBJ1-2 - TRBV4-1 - TGCGCCAGCAGCCAATTGGTCGCAGGGCATGGTGGCTATGGCTACACCTTC CASSQLVAGHGGYGYTF
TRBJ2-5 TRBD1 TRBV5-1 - TGCGCCAGCGGTCGACAGGGTATAGAGGAGACCCAGTACTTC CASGRQGIEETQYF
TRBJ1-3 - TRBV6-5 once TGTGCCAGCAGTTACTCTGTCGGGACATACGGAAACACCATATATTTT CASSYSVGTYGNTIYF